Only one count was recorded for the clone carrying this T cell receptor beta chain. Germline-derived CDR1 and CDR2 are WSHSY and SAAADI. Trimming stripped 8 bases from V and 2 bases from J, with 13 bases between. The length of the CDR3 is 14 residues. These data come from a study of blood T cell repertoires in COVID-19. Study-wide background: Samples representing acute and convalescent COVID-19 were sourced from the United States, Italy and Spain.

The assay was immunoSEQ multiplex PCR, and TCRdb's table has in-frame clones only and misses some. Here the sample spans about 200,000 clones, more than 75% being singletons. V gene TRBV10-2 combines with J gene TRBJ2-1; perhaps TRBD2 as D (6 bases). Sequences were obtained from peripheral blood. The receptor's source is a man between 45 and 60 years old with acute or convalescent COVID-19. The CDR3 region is CASLSTGAYNEQFF. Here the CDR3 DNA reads TGCGCCAGCCTCTCTACGGGGGCCTACAATGAGCAGTTCTTC.